This TCR beta chain was documented in a study of blood T cell repertoires in COVID-19. Study context: Acute and convalescent COVID-19 samples came from the United States, Italy and Spain. In each case, the material was cDNA or gDNA derived from T cells, B-cell-depleted T cells, or PBMCs.

Authors' processing steps: It was from reference gene primer amplification that nucleated cell counts were estimated. Sequencing used immunoSEQ multiplex PCR; TCRdb keeps in-frame clones, though not all of them. V and J calls and clone size come straight from that table; D and trimming were deduced from the DNA. The sample lists around 140,000 clones, around 89% seen once, with 2.5% to 3% in the top ten. CDR1 MDHEN and CDR2 SYDVKM come from the germline V gene. The ends lost 7 bases at V and 3 bases at J; junction bases unmatched: 6. The CDR3 loop spans 14 amino acids. The TCR originated in a man aged 60 to 69 with active or convalescent COVID-19. Sequencing was performed on peripheral blood. The chain carries TRBV28 and TRBJ1-5; 7 bases match TRBD1. CDR3 nucleotide sequence: TGTGCCAGCACCACGGGACAGCCCAATCAGCCCCAGCATTTT. Protein sequence: CASTTGQPNQPQHF.